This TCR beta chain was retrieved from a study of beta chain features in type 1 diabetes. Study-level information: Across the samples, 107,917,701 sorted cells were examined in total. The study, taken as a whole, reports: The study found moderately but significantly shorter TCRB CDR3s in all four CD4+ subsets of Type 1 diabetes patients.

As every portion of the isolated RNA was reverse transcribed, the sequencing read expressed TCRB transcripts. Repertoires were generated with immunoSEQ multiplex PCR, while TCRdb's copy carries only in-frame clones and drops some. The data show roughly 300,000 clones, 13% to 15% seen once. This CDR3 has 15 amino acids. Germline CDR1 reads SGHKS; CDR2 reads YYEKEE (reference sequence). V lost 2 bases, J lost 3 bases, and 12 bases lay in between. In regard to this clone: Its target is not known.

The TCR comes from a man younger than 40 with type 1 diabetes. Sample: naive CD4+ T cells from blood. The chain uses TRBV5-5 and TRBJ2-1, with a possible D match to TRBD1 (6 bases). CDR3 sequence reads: CASSLRQVSYNEQFF. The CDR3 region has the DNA TGTGCCAGCAGCTTAAGACAGGTTAGCTACAATGAGCAGTTCTTC.